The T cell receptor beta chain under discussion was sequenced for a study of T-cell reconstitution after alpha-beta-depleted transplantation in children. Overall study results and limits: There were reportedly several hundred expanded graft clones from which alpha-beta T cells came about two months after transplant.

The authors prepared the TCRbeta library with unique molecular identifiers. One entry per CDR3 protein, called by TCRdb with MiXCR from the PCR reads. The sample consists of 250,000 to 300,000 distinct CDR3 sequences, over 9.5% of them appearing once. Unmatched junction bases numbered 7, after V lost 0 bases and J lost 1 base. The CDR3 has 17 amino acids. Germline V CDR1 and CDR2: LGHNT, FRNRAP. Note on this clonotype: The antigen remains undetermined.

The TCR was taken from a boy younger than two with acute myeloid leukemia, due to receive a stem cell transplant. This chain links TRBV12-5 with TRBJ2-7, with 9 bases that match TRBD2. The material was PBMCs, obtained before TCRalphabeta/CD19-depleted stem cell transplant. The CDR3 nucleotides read TGTGCTAGTGGTTTGGTAGGACTAGCGACAGGGTCCTACGAGCAGTACTTC. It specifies CASGLVGLATGSYEQYF.